Listed below are T cell receptor beta chains from one sample, sequenced in a study of shared clonotypes between healthy human individuals. TCRdb's copy holds only in-frame clones and misses some; the assay was immunoSEQ multiplex PCR. The table has 1,500,000 or so clones, 95% to 97% seen once; the top ten hold over 1%. The material sequenced was naive CD4+ T cells sorted from blood. The origin of the receptors is a man between 25 and 39 years old in good health. The conserved cysteine and the conserved F or W are not part of the CDR3 here. The D gene is left open where the match is weak. Size values are once, few and many counts, or a class for expanded clones, and some rows have none.

d_gene,j_gene,v_gene,abundance,CDR3aa
NA,TRBJ2-1,TRBV4-3,NA,ASSQVKHEQF
NA,TRBJ1-4,TRBV27,NA,ASSLQGTTNEKLF
NA,TRBJ2-5,TRBV6-6,NA,ASSSGHREPGETQY
NA,TRBJ2-2,TRBV7-2,NA,ASSLGSGGTNTGELF
NA,TRBJ1-1,TRBV6-5,NA,ASSYWAGRLSEAF
NA,TRBJ2-5,TRBV5-1,NA,ASSSSGGSPQY
NA,TRBJ2-5,TRBV27,NA,ASSSTGETQY
NA,TRBJ2-5,TRBV5-4,NA,ACNPGRREETQY
TRBD2,TRBJ2-1,TRBV5-5,NA,ASSPEAGGSYNEQF
TRBD1,TRBJ2-7,TRBV5-6,NA,ASSRIIGTGKGEQY
TRBD2,TRBJ2-1,TRBV7-8,NA,ASSRLLAGGTYNEQF
TRBD2,TRBJ2-1,TRBV5-1,NA,ASSLVASGSSEQF
NA,TRBJ1-5,TRBV7-9,NA,ASSLGGGHSQPQH
NA,TRBJ2-3,TRBV10-3,NA,AIRTPTDTQY
TRBD1,TRBJ2-7,TRBV6-1,NA,ASRDDRAPFYEQY
NA,TRBJ2-5,TRBV7-9,NA,ASTTTRGPQETQY
NA,TRBJ2-3,TRBV7-8,NA,ASSQWDITDTQY
TRBD1,TRBJ1-2,TRBV6-5,NA,ASGFEDRPGYGYT
NA,TRBJ1-5,TRBV4-1,NA,ASSQGEKRGQPQH
TRBD1,TRBJ2-2,TRBV7-9,once,ASSLLGGQGNTGELF
TRBD2,TRBJ2-1,TRBV14,NA,ASSPRTRPYNEQF
TRBD1,TRBJ2-7,TRBV6-1,NA,ASSMGGTGLLRQY
NA,TRBJ2-1,TRBV7-9,NA,ASSGQGLRGEQF
NA,TRBJ1-5,TRBV19,NA,ASRWVGQPQH
NA,TRBJ2-7,TRBV29-1,NA,SVGPGAYEQY
NA,TRBJ1-2,TRBV16,NA,ASSLQGFTYGYT
TRBD1,TRBJ2-1,TRBV27,NA,ASSLTNRGQSSYNEQF
NA,TRBJ2-7,TRBV5-1,NA,ASSLVAGGGHEQY
NA,TRBJ2-1,TRBV28,NA,ASSRGIYNEQF
TRBD2,TRBJ2-7,TRBV28,NA,ASSFSWVRLAAYEQY
NA,TRBJ2-3,TRBV4-2,NA,ASSRQAPDTQY
TRBD2,TRBJ2-1,TRBV10-1,NA,ASSELAGPYEQF
NA,TRBJ2-7,TRBV9,once,ASSPAPLKGREQY
TRBD1,TRBJ1-3,TRBV7-9,NA,ASSRSGGLGNTIY
NA,TRBJ2-6,TRBV2,once,ASGLSGANVLT
NA,TRBJ2-7,TRBV21-1,NA,ASSPLRTYEQY
NA,TRBJ1-2,TRBV6-1,NA,ASRPAYGYT
NA,TRBJ2-1,TRBV7-9,NA,ASSSLRQGQF
NA,TRBJ2-1,TRBV7-3,NA,ASRSLGNEQF
NA,TRBJ2-7,TRBV18,NA,ASSRDIYEQY
NA,TRBJ1-2,TRBV18,NA,ASSPDNYGYT
NA,TRBJ1-3,TRBV7-9,once,ASSYDLQGFGNTIY
TRBD1,TRBJ2-3,TRBV5-1,NA,ASSSPGQAPHGQY
TRBD2,TRBJ2-7,TRBV19,NA,ASSIAASGYEQY
TRBD1,TRBJ1-5,TRBV5-8,NA,ASSSPGTGDSNQPQH
NA,TRBJ1-2,TRBV5-1,NA,ASSSGVGGEGGYT
NA,TRBJ2-1,TRBV7-6,NA,ASSSAPSGEVNEQF
NA,TRBJ2-2,TRBV5-1,NA,ASSLSPDFSGELF
NA,TRBJ2-7,TRBV28,NA,ASSLGGGGIEQY
NA,TRBJ2-6,TRBV6-5,NA,ASSYFQGSGANVLT
NA,TRBJ2-6,TRBV30,NA,AWSILLGSGANVLT
TRBD2,TRBJ2-3,TRBV5-1,once,ASSLGASGRRDTQY
TRBD1,TRBJ2-3,TRBV5-1,NA,ARDRDRGPDTQY
NA,TRBJ2-7,TRBV7-2,NA,ASSFLASGGSYEQY
TRBD1,TRBJ2-7,TRBV2,NA,ASSEDRGRLAPPYEQY
NA,TRBJ2-7,TRBV5-6,NA,ASSRRTTSTDEQY
NA,TRBJ1-3,TRBV28,once,ASMGQPGAGNTIY
NA,TRBJ1-1,TRBV9,NA,ASSVESRMNTEAF